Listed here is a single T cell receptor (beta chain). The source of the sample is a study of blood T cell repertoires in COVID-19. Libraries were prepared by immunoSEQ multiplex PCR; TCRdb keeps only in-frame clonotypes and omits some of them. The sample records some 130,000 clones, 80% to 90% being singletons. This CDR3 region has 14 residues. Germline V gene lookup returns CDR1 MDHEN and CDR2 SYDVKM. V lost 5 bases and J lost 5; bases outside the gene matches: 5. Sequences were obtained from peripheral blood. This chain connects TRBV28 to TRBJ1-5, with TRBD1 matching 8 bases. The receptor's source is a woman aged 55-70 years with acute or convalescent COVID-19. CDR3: CASSVGQGDQPQHF. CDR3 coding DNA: TGTGCCAGCAGTGTTGGACAGGGAGATCAGCCCCAGCATTTT.